This note documents a single TCR beta chain sequence. Ten or more counts support this clonotype. Its antigen remains unidentified. No qualities accompany the bases; no much larger clone lies one base away. The record originates from a study of T-cell reconstitution after alpha-beta-depleted transplantation in children (dated by TCRdb to about 2016). Broadly, across the study: The study quantitatively tracked T-cell immune reconstitution after TCRalphabeta/CD19-depleted allogeneic hematopoietic cell transplantation in children using TCR repertoire profiling.

The library was obtained by PCR. TCRdb lists the instrument as Illumina HiSeq 2500. TCR libraries were prepared with molecular barcoding, using unique molecular identifiers to normalize TCRbeta repertoire quantification. Using fastp at Q25 and MiXCR, TCRdb reprocessed the public reads and kept productive beta chains. Rows are combined by CDR3 protein, so each entry shows the most common genes and DNA. The sample has 120,000 to 150,000 distinct CDR3 sequences on record, around 9% of them singletons. The ten largest clones capture roughly 20% of the sample. Based on the germline V gene, the CDR1 and CDR2 sequences are SGHTA and FQGNSA. Including the terminal cysteine and phenylalanine, the CDR3 comprises 15 residues. Only the CDR3 DNA stays, 45 bases, in frame from base 1. Trimmed from V: 4 bases; trimmed from J: 6 bases; junction bases lacking a gene match: 8. Beyond this particular receptor, the publication reports: In some patients, high TCRbeta diversity at day 60 was attributed to recipient T cells and intrathymic progenitors that had survived conditioning. Apparently early alphabetaT-cell count recovery about two months after transplant reportedly relied on only several hundred rapidly expanded clones derived from non-depleted graft cells. Over subsequent months, a decline in hyperexpanded clone frequencies was noted, and after one year, T-cell counts and TCRbeta diversity were mostly ascribed to newly produced T cells.

The treatment or condition label of this sample denotes: allogeneic hematopoietic cell transplantation with graft depleted of TCRalphabeta T cells and CD19 B cells. The children who served as transplant recipients had been given grafts of TCRalphabeta/CD19-depleted allogeneic hematopoietic cells. The sequence derives from a female patient aged 2-15 years who had a stem cell transplant for congenital amegakaryocytic thrombocytopenia, so the T cells may come from the graft donor. Recombination joined TRBV7-2 with TRBJ2-4; 8 bases in the junction line up with TRBD1. Source: PBMCs, mostly from graft donor cells, taken 180 days after TCRalphabeta/CD19-depleted stem cell transplant. The CDR3 region: CASSSMTGVGNIQYF. The nucleotides read TGTGCCAGCAGCTCCATGACAGGGGTGGGAAACATTCAGTACTTC.